This T cell receptor beta chain is from a study of blood T cell repertoires in COVID-19. On the study more broadly: Sample material is recorded as cDNA or gDNA derived from T cells, B-cell-depleted T cells, or PBMCs.

Germline lookup yields CDR1 SQVTM and CDR2 ANQGSEA. Trimming took off 4 bases at V and 2 bases at J, with 15 bases between the two ends. The CDR3 contains 14 residues. Method: immunoSEQ multiplex PCR; TCRdb's copy keeps in-frame clones and lacks some. This table holds tens of thousands of clones, approximately 81% found once. The source of this sequence is a human donor in a cohort sampled during active COVID-19. Material: peripheral blood. The chain recombines TRBV29-1 with TRBJ2-7; D is perhaps TRBD1 (6 bases). CDR3 nucleotides: TGCAGCGTTGCCCGGACAGAGGGTCCCTACGAGCAGTACTTC. This translates into CSVARTEGPYEQYF.